The T cell receptor beta chain under discussion was sequenced for a study of PD-1 blockade in classical Hodgkin lymphoma. Germline V gene sequence: CDR1 SGHVS, CDR2 FQNEAQ. This CDR3 has 15 residues. V was shortened by 3 bases and J by 6 bases, with 14 bases between the two germline ends. The assay was immunoSEQ multiplex PCR, and TCRdb's table has in-frame clones only and misses some. The sample lists more than 70,000 clones, around 90% occurring once. Each patient relapsed following autologous stem cell transplantation, and prior brentuximab vedotin exposure differed. The sample was peripheral blood mononuclear cells (PBMCs), taken before the second cycle of nivolumab. The chain uses TRBV7-8 and TRBJ2-2; tentative D call: TRBD1 (5 bases). The clonotype was recovered from a human donor with classical Hodgkin lymphoma. In nucleotides, the CDR3 is TGTGCCAGCAGCTTCCAAGGGGATGGGGCCGGGGAGCTGTTTTTT. Its translation: CASSFQGDGAGELFF.